Listed here is a single T cell receptor beta chain. No antigen is known for it. The data are from a study of cytomegalovirus exposure and HLA in healthy donors. Across the study: Per a later analysis, the roughly 680 first-cohort and about 120 validation repertoires shared one platform. Findings and caveats of the study: The authors confirmed in vitro that three CMV-associated chains were specific for CMV antigens. The investigators catalogued about 170 TCR beta chains as cytomegalovirus-associated. Generally TCR sequences proved uncommon, though certain public TCRs appeared in numerous donors.

Assay used: immunoSEQ multiplex PCR; TCRdb lists only in-frame clones, some missing. Of about 49,000 clones in the sample, 90% to 95% were seen once. V dropped 4 bases and J dropped 3; count of bases not matched to a gene: 16. This CDR3 is 19 amino acids long. The germline gives CDR1 MNHEY, CDR2 SMNVEV (reference sequence). Sample: PBMCs. The clonotype was recovered from a woman under 30 in good health and CMV-seropositive. This chain connects TRBV27 to TRBJ2-3; TRBD2 matches 10 bases. The CDR3 reads CASSSRRNLGTSATDTQYF. The CDR3 DNA reads as TGTGCCAGCAGTTCCCGACGAAACTTGGGGACTAGCGCAACAGATACGCAGTATTTT.